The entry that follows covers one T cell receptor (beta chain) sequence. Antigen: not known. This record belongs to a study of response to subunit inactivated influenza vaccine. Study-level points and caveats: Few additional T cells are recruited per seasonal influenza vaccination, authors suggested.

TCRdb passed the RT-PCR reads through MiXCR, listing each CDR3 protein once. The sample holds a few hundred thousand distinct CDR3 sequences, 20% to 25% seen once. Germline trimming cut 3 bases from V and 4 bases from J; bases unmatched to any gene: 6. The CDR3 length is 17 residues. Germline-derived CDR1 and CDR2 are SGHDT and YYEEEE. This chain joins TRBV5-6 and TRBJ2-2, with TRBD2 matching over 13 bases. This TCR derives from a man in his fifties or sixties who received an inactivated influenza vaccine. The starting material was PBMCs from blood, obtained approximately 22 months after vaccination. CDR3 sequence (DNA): TGTGCCAGCAGCTGGGAGGGACTAGCGGGAATCACCGGGGAGCTGTTTTTT. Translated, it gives CASSWEGLAGITGELFF.